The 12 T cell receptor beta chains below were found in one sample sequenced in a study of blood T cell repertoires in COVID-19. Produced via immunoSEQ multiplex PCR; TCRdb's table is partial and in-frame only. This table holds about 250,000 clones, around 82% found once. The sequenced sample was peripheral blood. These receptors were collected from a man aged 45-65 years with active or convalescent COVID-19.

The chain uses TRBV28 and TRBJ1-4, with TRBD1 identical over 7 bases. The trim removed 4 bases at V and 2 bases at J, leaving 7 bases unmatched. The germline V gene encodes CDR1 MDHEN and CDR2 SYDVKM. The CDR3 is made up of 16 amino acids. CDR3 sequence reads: CASSSLTGATNEKLFF. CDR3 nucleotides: TGTGCCAGCAGTTCACTCACAGGGGCCACTAATGAAAAACTGTTTTTT.

The DNA of the CDR3 is TGTGCCAGCAGCCCCTTCTGGGGCCGACAGCAAACAGATACGCAGTATTTT. This translates into CASSPFWGRQQTDTQYF. This chain uses TRBV7-2 with TRBJ2-3, with D perhaps matching TRBD1 (5 bases). The germline gives CDR1 SGHTA, CDR2 FQGNSA. This CDR3 comprises 17 residues. V was clipped by 5 bases and J by 3 bases, with 21 bases between them.

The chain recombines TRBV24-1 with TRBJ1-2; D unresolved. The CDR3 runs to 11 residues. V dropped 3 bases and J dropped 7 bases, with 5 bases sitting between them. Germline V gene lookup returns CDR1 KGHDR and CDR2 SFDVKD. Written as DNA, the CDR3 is TGTGCCACCAGTGATCTGAGTGGCTACACCTTC. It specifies CATSDLSGYTF.

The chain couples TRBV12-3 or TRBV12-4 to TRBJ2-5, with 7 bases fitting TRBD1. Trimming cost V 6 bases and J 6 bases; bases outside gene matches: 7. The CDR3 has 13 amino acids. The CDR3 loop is CASSRQGMQTQYF. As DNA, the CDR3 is TGTGCCAGCAGCCGACAGGGTATGCAGACCCAGTACTTC.

CDR3: CASAASGGEGGTDTQYF. CDR3 DNA: TGTGCCAGCGCTGCTAGCGGGGGAGAGGGTGGCACAGATACGCAGTATTTT. The V call is TRBV6-4, the J call TRBJ2-3, with 10 bases matching TRBD2. V lost 8 bases to trimming and J lost 1 base; unmatched junction nucleotides: 12. This CDR3 is 17 amino acids long. CDR1 and CDR2 (germline): MRHNA, SNTAGT.

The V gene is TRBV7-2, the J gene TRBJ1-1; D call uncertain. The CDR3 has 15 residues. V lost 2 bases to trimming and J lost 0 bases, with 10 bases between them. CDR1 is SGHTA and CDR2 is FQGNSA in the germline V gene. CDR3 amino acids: CASSLSGAMNTEAFF. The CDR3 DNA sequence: TGTGCCAGCAGCTTATCAGGCGCAATGAACACTGAAGCTTTCTTT.

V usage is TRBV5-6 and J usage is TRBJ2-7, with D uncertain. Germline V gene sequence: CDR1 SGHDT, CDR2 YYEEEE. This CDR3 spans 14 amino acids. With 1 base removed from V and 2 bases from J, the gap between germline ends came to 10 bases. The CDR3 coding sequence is TGTGCCAGCAGCTTGCGGGTCGCAGCCTACGAGCAGTACTTC. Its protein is CASSLRVAAYEQYF. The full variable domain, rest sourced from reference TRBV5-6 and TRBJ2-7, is DAGVTQSPTHLIKTRGQQVTLRCSPKSGHDTVSWYQQALGQGPQFIFQYYEEEERQRGNFPDRFSGHQFPNYSSELNVNALLLGDSALYLCASSLRVAAYEQYFGPGTRLTVT.

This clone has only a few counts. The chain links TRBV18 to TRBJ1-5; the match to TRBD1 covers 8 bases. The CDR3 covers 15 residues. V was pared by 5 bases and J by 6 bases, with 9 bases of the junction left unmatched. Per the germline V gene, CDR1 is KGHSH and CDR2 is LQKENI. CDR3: CASSLGQGSGQPQHF. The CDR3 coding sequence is TGTGCCAGCTCATTAGGACAGGGTTCAGGTCAGCCCCAGCATTTT.

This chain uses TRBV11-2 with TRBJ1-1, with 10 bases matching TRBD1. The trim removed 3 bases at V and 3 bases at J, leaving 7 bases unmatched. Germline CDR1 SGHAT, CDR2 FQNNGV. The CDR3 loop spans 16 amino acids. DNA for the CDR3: TGTGCCAGCAGCTTTCCACGACAGGGGGCGGACACTGAAGCTTTCTTT. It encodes CASSFPRQGADTEAFF.

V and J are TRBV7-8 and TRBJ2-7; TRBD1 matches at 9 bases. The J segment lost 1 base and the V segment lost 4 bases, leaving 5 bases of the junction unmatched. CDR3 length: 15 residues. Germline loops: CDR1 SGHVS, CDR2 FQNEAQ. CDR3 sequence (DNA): TGTGCCAGCAGCTGGGGACAGGGAGGATCCTACGAGCAGTACTTC. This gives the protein CASSWGQGGSYEQYF.

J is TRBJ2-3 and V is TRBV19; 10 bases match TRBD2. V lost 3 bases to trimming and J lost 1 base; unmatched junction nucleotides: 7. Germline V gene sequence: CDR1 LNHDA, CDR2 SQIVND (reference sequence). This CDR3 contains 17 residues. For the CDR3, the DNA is TGTGCCAGTAGTATTGGAGCGGGGGGGCGGGGCACAGATACGCAGTATTTT. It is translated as CASSIGAGGRGTDTQYF.

The chain's CDR3 is CASRLTAGYGYTF. The CDR3 DNA reads as TGCGCCAGCAGATTGACAGCAGGCTATGGCTACACCTTC. V is TRBV4-3 and J is TRBJ1-2; the D gene is possibly TRBD1 (5 bases). The CDR3 has 13 amino acids. The germline V gene encodes CDR1 LGHNA and CDR2 YSLEER. V was clipped by 6 bases and J by 4 bases, with 12 bases between them.